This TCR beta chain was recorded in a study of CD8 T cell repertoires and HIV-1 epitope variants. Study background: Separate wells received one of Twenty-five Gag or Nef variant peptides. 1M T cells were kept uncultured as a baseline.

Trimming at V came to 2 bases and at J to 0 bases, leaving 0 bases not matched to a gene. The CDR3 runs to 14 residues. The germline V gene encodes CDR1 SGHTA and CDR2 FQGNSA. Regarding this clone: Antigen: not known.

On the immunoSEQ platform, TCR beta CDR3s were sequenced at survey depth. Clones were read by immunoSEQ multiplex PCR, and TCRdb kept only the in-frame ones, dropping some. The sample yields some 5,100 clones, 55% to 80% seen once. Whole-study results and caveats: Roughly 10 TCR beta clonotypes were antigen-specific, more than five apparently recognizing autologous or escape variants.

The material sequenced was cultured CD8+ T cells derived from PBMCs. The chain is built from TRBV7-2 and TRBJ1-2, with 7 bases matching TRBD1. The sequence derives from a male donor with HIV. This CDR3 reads CASSLQGANYGYTF. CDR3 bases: TGTGCCAGCAGCTTACAGGGGGCTAACTATGGCTACACCTTC.